Below are 23 T cell receptor beta chains sequenced from a single sample in a study of T cells expressing NK-cell markers. Each CDR3 protein gets one entry in TCRdb, which reprocessed the 5' RACE reads and gives no DNA. The table for this sample gives roughly 420,000 distinct CDR3 sequences. Sequenced sample: blood T cells: a sorted CD56 or NKG2C T cell subset, CD4+ or CD8+ T cells, or bulk PBMC T cells (not recorded which). All receptors come from a woman between 18 and 70 years old in good health.

The chain is built from TRBV3-1 and TRBJ2-2; checking the TCRdb D call of TRBD1 is not possible without DNA. Germline V CDR1 and CDR2: LGHDT, YNNKEL (reference sequence). CDR3 length equals 13 residues. CDR3 residues: CASASVSTGELFF.

The chain has TRBV28 and TRBJ2-7; TCRdb designates TRBD1, a call that cannot be tested without DNA. The CDR3 sequence is 15 residues long. Germline V gives CDR1 MDHEN, CDR2 SYDVKM. CDR3 amino acids: CASSSPHRGGYEQYF.

The chain couples TRBV20-1 to TRBJ2-7. This CDR3 region has 14 residues. The germline V gene encodes CDR1 DFQATT and CDR2 SNEGSKA (reference sequence). The CDR3 protein is CSASRRLSSYEQYF.

J is TRBJ2-3 and V is TRBV7-9; the TCRdb D gene call, TRBD2, has no DNA to confirm it. The CDR3 contains 15 residues. Germline V lookup: CDR1 SEHNR, CDR2 FQNEAQ (reference sequence). CDR3 amino acids: CASSPRDYPTDTQYF.

The CDR3 sequence is CASSIRGGKDNEQFF. The J gene is TRBJ2-1, the V gene TRBV19; the D gene TCRdb calls, TRBD2, cannot be checked with no DNA. The CDR3 spans 15 residues. Germline V gene lookup returns CDR1 LNHDA and CDR2 SQIVND (reference sequence).

The chain carries TRBV6-2 or TRBV6-3 and TRBJ1-6; TCRdb proposes TRBD1, but this gene call is untestable without DNA. Germline CDR1 reads MNHEY; CDR2 reads SVGEGT. The CDR3 is 12 residues long. The CDR3 loop reads CASSPGLSPLHF.

The chain uses TRBV7-2 and TRBJ2-7; TCRdb's D call of TRBD2 is untestable without DNA. Per the germline V gene, CDR1 is SGHTA and CDR2 is FQGNSA. The CDR3 runs to 16 residues. Here the CDR3 reads CASSLAQASVAYEQYF.

CDR3 sequence reads: CASSLEGSSYNSPLHF. This chain connects TRBV7-2 to TRBJ1-6. This CDR3 has 16 amino acids. Per germline, CDR1 SGHTA and CDR2 FQGNSA.

The rearrangement joins TRBV7-8 to TRBJ2-1; without DNA, the TCRdb call of TRBD2 cannot be checked. Germline V gives CDR1 SGHVS, CDR2 FQNEAQ. CDR3 length equals 15 residues. The CDR3 here is CASSSTLGGNNEQFF.

The chain has TRBV28 and TRBJ2-1. Germline assignment: CDR1 MDHEN and CDR2 SYDVKM. The CDR3 length is 13 residues. CDR3 sequence: CASSPGEAEEQFF.

V gene TRBV7-3 combines with J gene TRBJ1-6; without DNA, the TCRdb call of TRBD1 cannot be checked. Germline lookup yields CDR1 SGHTA and CDR2 FQGTGA. The CDR3 covers 15 residues. This CDR3 is CASSLEDRGNSPLHF.

The V and J genes are TRBV12-3 or TRBV12-4 and TRBJ1-4. The CDR3 covers 14 residues. Here the CDR3 reads CASSSGGRLEKLFF.

This chain connects TRBV5-1 to TRBJ1-4; there is no DNA to check the TCRdb D call of TRBD1. This CDR3 is built from 15 residues. CDR1 SGHRS and CDR2 YFSETQ come from the germline V gene. CDR3 residues: CASSTRQGTDEKLFF.

The chain carries TRBV12-3 or TRBV12-4 and TRBJ2-1; TCRdb's D gene call, TRBD2, goes unchecked for lack of DNA. The length of the CDR3 is 15 residues. The CDR3 protein is CASSAGTSALNEQFF.

The chain recombines TRBV29-1 with TRBJ2-2. The CDR3 is made up of 11 amino acids. Germline V gene lookup returns CDR1 SQVTM and CDR2 ANQGSEA. The CDR3 is CSVEETGELFF.

The rearrangement links TRBV6-1 to TRBJ2-7; TCRdb indicates TRBD1, and absent DNA this call remains unverified. The CDR3 loop spans 14 amino acids. Germline assignment: CDR1 MNHNS and CDR2 SASEGT. The CDR3 here is CASSGTGPSYEQYF.

This chain connects TRBV5-1 to TRBJ2-3. This CDR3 is built from 14 residues. The germline gives CDR1 SGHRS, CDR2 YFSETQ. This CDR3 reads CASSLNHGTDTQYF.

This chain links TRBV7-2 with TRBJ2-7; TCRdb returns TRBD2, unconfirmable since there is no DNA. There are 14 residues in the CDR3. The germline gives CDR1 SGHTA, CDR2 FQGNSA. The CDR3: CASSLVRDSVEQYF.

The chain is built from TRBV4-3 and TRBJ1-2; the TRBD1 assignment by TCRdb is unverifiable without DNA. This CDR3 region has 15 residues. Germline V gives CDR1 LGHNA, CDR2 YSLEER. The CDR3 sequence is CASSQEYRVHYGYTF.

The chain combines TRBV20-1 with TRBJ2-3; as DNA is missing, the TRBD2 call by TCRdb cannot be tested. Germline V gene data show CDR1 as DFQATT and CDR2 as SNEGSKA (reference sequence). CDR3 length: 15 amino acids. The CDR3 loop reads CSASSGPASTDTQYF.

CDR3 sequence: CASTEAGYSEQFF. This sequence joins TRBV27 and TRBJ2-1; the TCRdb D gene call, TRBD2, has no DNA to confirm it. Germline V gene sequence: CDR1 MNHEY, CDR2 SMNVEV (reference sequence). The CDR3 sequence is 13 residues long.

The V call is TRBV25-1, the J call TRBJ1-1. The CDR3 length is 14 residues. CDR1 is MGHDK, CDR2 SYGVNS, per germline. The CDR3 sequence is CASSGLGRGTEAFF. The full variable domain, completed using reference TRBV25-1 and TRBJ1-1, is EADIYQTPRYLVIGTGKKITLECSQTMGHDKMYWYQQDPGMELHLIHYSYGVNSTEKGDLSSESTVSRIRTEHFPLTLESARPSHTSQYLCASSGLGRGTEAFFGQGTRLTVV.

This chain links TRBV4-3 with TRBJ1-6. Germline lookup yields CDR1 LGHNA and CDR2 YSLEER. The length of the CDR3 is 15 residues. CDR3: CASSQDPAGNSPLHF.